This T cell receptor (beta chain) emerged from a study of blood T cell repertoires in COVID-19. Here immunoSEQ multiplex PCR was the method, and the copy in TCRdb shows in-frame clones only, minus some. The table shows about 300,000 clones, with under 90% occurring only once. V was trimmed by 4 bases and J by 0 bases, leaving 9 bases between them. Germline CDR1 is KGHSH and CDR2 is LQKENI. The CDR3 length is 14 residues. The chain is built from TRBV18 and TRBJ1-1; D is undetermined. The specimen sequenced was peripheral blood. The clonotype was recovered from a woman aged 25 to 45 with COVID-19, enrolled during active disease. CDR3 sequence (DNA): TGTGCCAGCTCACGGGAGGGCCTGAACACTGAAGCTTTCTTT. Translating gives CASSREGLNTEAFF.